This T cell receptor (beta chain) was observed in a study of T-cell memory formation after mild COVID-19. Employing constant-segment primers, 5'RACE generated TCR alpha and TCR beta cDNA libraries bearing sample barcodes and UMIs. Each CDR3 protein gets one entry after TCRdb re-called the 5' RACE reads with MiXCR. The sample shows a few hundred thousand distinct CDR3 sequences, under 30% of them seen only once. This clonotype occurred a few times. What it binds is unknown. The CDR3 contains 14 residues. Germline trimming cut 3 bases from V and 6 bases from J; bases unmatched to any gene: 4. Per germline, CDR1 MGHDK and CDR2 SYGVNS. General study points: CD4+ contracting clones were mainly CM and EM; CD8+ ones, EMRA. Memory from before infection featured some responding clones, which suggests cross-reactive memory joined.

Sequences were obtained from PBMCs or a T cell subset sorted from them (not recorded which). This TCR was sampled from an adult woman who had mild COVID-19 (a few samples of this study predate the infection). Cell type and time point are not known. The V gene is TRBV25-1, the J gene TRBJ2-7, with 11 nucleotides matching TRBD1. In DNA form, the CDR3 reads TGTGCCAGCAGTGATTCCGGGACAGGGGGCGAGCAGTACTTC. Protein: CASSDSGTGGEQYF.